This TCR beta chain was recovered during a study of vaccination and CD4 T cells after COVID-19. Study-wide background: Typically, post-vaccine samples were obtained a median roughly 75 days after dose two, within a range of 14 to 241.

The Oncomine TCR Beta short-read assay sequenced DNA from cultured CD4+ T cells. TCRdb analysed the PCR reads with MiXCR anew, one entry per CDR3 protein. The sample yields more than 7,500 distinct CDR3 sequences, around 45% seen once. Germline loops: CDR1 SGHTA, CDR2 FQGNSA. Trimming cost V 5 bases and J 5 bases, with 15 bases left between them. The CDR3 runs to 14 residues. About this clonotype itself: Its cognate antigen is unknown.

Treatment of the sample: roughly 10-day PBMC culture with coronavirus spike peptide pools or control peptides (ViraFEST assay). One should note that the unexposed donor's CD4+ T cells were collected before the COVID-19 pandemic (2011-2018). The clonotype comes from a human donor in good health. Material for sequencing was CD4+ T cells from blood, cultured in vitro. This rearrangement joins TRBV7-2 to TRBJ2-5, with D possibly TRBD2 on 7 matching bases. The CDR3 spells CASSTSGRGETQYF. CDR3 bases: TGTGCCAGCAGCACCAGTGGGAGGGGGGAGACCCAGTACTTC.